This note documents a single TCR beta chain sequence. Its antigen is still unknown. Germline loops: CDR1 MGHRA, CDR2 YSYEKL. The J segment lost 5 bases and the V segment lost 4 bases, leaving 9 bases of the junction unmatched. CDR3 length equals 16 residues. Method: immunoSEQ multiplex PCR; TCRdb's copy keeps in-frame clones and lacks some. The data contain roughly 97,000 clones, approximately 88% of them singletons. The source of the sample is a study of T cell responses to AZD1222 COVID-19 vaccine. General study results and limits: The study reported that nearly half of spike-specific TCRs target unmutated variant regions. Spike regions recognized by vaccine-associated CD4 TCRs spanned the protein, led by 160-218 and 743-854.

Here the sequenced sample was peripheral blood, taken on day 0 of AZD1222 vaccination. This chain uses TRBV4-1 with TRBJ1-4; 8 positions agree with TRBD1. The sequence derives from an adult in good health. The chain's CDR3 is CASSRDRQGLNEKLFF. In DNA form, the CDR3 reads TGCGCCAGCAGCCGGGACCGACAGGGGTTAAATGAAAAACTGTTTTTT.